Listed below are T cell receptor beta chains from one sample, sequenced in a study of identical twins. TCRdb recomputed calls from the 5' RACE reads with MiXCR, one row per CDR3 protein. The profile covers 400,000 to 550,000 distinct CDR3 sequences, with 24% appearing a single time and just under 3% taken by the ten largest. These data were also reused for a study on T cells expressing NK-cell markers.

Sample: CD4+ T cells sorted from blood. The receptors stem from a woman aged 18-35 years in good health. CDR3s leave out the opening cysteine and the closing phenylalanine or tryptophan.

length: 12
V: TRBV9
CDR3: ASNDRSSGNTIY

length: 12
V: TRBV3-1
CDR3: ASSQSSTRTQQY

length: 11
V: TRBV3-1
CDR3: ASSQMVQQPQH

length: 11
V: TRBV13
CDR3: ASSRKDSYEQY

length: 15
V: TRBV6-2/TRBV6-3
CDR3: ASSYYRIQGATGELF

length: 13
V: TRBV7-7
CDR3: ASSLGTGTGETQY

length: 14
V: TRBV12-5
CDR3: ASGLNRALARETQY

length: 14
V: TRBV3-1
CDR3: ASSQLYGSSTDTQY

length: 12
V: TRBV2
CDR3: ASSLEARGEKLF

length: 12
V: TRBV5-4
CDR3: ASSQMDTQETQY

length: 12
V: TRBV5-1
CDR3: ASSLQGGNYEQY

length: 11
V: TRBV11-2
CDR3: ASSLYSLYGYT

length: 12
V: TRBV7-3
CDR3: ASRLRMNTGELF

length: 13
V: TRBV5-1
CDR3: ASSLTGLKSYGYT

length: 12
V: TRBV11-2
CDR3: ASSLLWGQETQY

length: 12
V: TRBV10-3
CDR3: AISLTSGRGEQY

length: 14
V: TRBV3-1
CDR3: ASSQVWTGQTYEQY

length: 14
V: TRBV20-1
CDR3: CARDVARTSTDTQY